The sequence of this T cell receptor (beta chain) was determined in a study of a mutant IDH1 vaccine in newly diagnosed glioma. Documented time point: week 5, during vaccination. Each dose of the vaccine consisted of 300 ug of mutant IDH1 20-mer peptide, with topical imiquimod. Worth noting for this clone: Its antigen is not known.

The CDR3 runs 15 residues. The germline V gene has CDR1 MNHEY and CDR2 SMNVEV (reference sequence). V was pared by 5 bases and J by 4 bases, with 17 bases between. Only in-frame clones appear in the TCRdb table, and some are missing; sequencing was by immunoSEQ multiplex PCR. The table lists tens of thousands of clones, about 91% of them singletons. The chain joins TRBV27 to TRBJ1-1; a weak D match, TRBD1 (6 bases). Sequenced material: PBMCs, taken from a glioma patient whose treatment included an IDH1 peptide vaccine. The origin of this receptor is a woman aged 50 to 65 with glioma. The CDR3 nucleotides read TGTGCCAGCAGTATCTACAGGGTACGAGGCACTGAAGCTTTCTTT. Its translation is CASSIYRVRGTEAFF.